The 16 T cell receptor beta chains given below trace back to one sample, sequenced in a study of shared T cell receptors in the human thymus. Here immunoSEQ multiplex PCR was the method, and the copy in TCRdb shows in-frame clones only, minus some. The sample includes hundreds of thousands of clones, about 87% seen only once; the top ten take approximately 0.0097%. Separately, the same data were catalogued under a study of human thymus T cells.

Material for sequencing was thymocytes. These receptors all stem from a boy under two years old with a congenital heart defect.

The J gene is TRBJ1-4, the V gene TRBV4-3, with D hard to call. This CDR3 comprises 15 residues. Germline CDR1 reads LGHNA; CDR2 reads YSLEER. V was trimmed by 0 bases and J by 8 bases, leaving 13 bases between them. CDR3 DNA sequence: TGCGCCAGCAGCCAAGACACGGGTACCGTCGAAAAACTGTTTTTT. Translation gives CASSQDTGTVEKLFF.

The chain employs TRBV7-9 and TRBJ2-7; TRBD2 matches 9 bases. The V and J ends lost 6 bases and 2 bases, in that order; junction bases with no gene match: 14. Germline CDR1 SEHNR, CDR2 FQNEAQ (reference sequence). The CDR3 runs to 17 residues. CDR3 in DNA: TGTGCCAGCAGTTGGGGAGCGGGGGGCCAATTGCCCTACGAGCAGTACTTC. Its translation is CASSWGAGGQLPYEQYF. Based on the CDR3 plus reference TRBV7-9 and TRBJ2-7, the full variable domain is DTGVSQNPRHKITKRGQNVTFRCDPISEHNRLYWYRQTLGQGPEFLTYFQNEAQLEKSRLLSDRFSAERPKGSFSTLEIQRTEQGDSAMYLCASSWGAGGQLPYEQYFGPGTRLTVT.

This chain joins TRBV15 and TRBJ2-7; 8 bases map to TRBD2. Germline values: CDR1 LNHNV, CDR2 YYDKDF (reference sequence). J lost 4 bases, V lost 4 bases, and 6 bases had no gene match. This CDR3 comprises 14 residues. The CDR3 region is CATSIGGAIYEQYF. CDR3 DNA: TGTGCCACCAGCATCGGGGGGGCGATATACGAGCAGTACTTC. Together with reference TRBV15 and TRBJ2-7, the CDR3 gives the full variable domain: DAMVIQNPRYQVTQFGKPVTLSCSQTLNHNVMYWYQQKSSQAPKLLFHYYDKDFNNEADTPDNFQSRRPNTSFCFLDIRSPGLGDTAMYLCATSIGGAIYEQYFGPGTRLTVT.

Comment on this clone: Other DNA sequences in this sample translate to the same CDR3. V and J are TRBV11-1 and TRBJ1-6; 11 bases fit TRBD1. This CDR3 spans 16 amino acids. Unmatched junction bases numbered 11, after V lost 3 bases and J lost 13 bases. Germline V lookup: CDR1 SGHAT, CDR2 FQDESV (reference sequence). The CDR3 region has the DNA TGTGCCAGCAGCTTTGGACAGGGGGCAAATGACTCCCCCCTCCACTTT. Protein sequence: CASSFGQGANDSPLHF.

J is TRBJ2-1 and V is TRBV5-1, with 9 bases that match TRBD2. The germline CDR1 and CDR2 sequences are SGHRS and YFSETQ. With 4 bases clipped from V and 7 bases from J, the junction kept 15 bases outside the gene matches. This CDR3 has 17 amino acids. The CDR3 DNA follows: TGCGCCAGCAGCCCGATAGCAGGACTAGCGAGAACTAATGAGCAGTTCTTC. This gives the protein CASSPIAGLARTNEQFF.

The chain combines TRBV7-9 with TRBJ2-5; 7 positions agree with TRBD2. CDR1 is SEHNR and CDR2 is FQNEAQ in the germline V gene (reference sequence). Losses at the gene ends were 5 bases for V and 5 bases for J; bases not matched to a gene: 11. The CDR3 loop spans 15 amino acids. CDR3 protein: CASSPVPGLEETQYF. CDR3 DNA sequence: TGTGCCAGCAGCCCCGTCCCCGGACTAGAGGAGACCCAGTACTTC.

This clone was seen only a few times. The gene calls are TRBV29-1 and TRBJ2-3; no definite D call. Per germline, CDR1 SQVTM and CDR2 ANQGSEA. The CDR3 runs 14 residues. V dropped 7 bases and J dropped 3 bases, with 17 bases sitting between them. The CDR3 loop is CSATLHYPTDTQYF. The CDR3 region has the DNA TGCAGCGCAACACTACATTACCCGACAGATACGCAGTATTTT.

The rearrangement links TRBV21-1 to TRBJ2-2; TRBD2, the table's D call, was not compared with the DNA. TRBV21-1 is annotated as a pseudogene. The CDR3 is 14 amino acids. CDR3 bases: TGTGCCAGCAATCGGAGGGTGAACACCGGGGAGCTGTTTTTT. Translating it yields CASNRRVNTGELFF.

This chain links TRBV7-9 with TRBJ2-1; D may be TRBD2 (5 bases). This CDR3 comprises 13 residues. The V gene's germline CDR1 is SEHNR and CDR2 FQNEAQ (reference sequence). V lost 7 bases, J lost 10 bases, and 17 bases lay in between. The CDR3 DNA sequence: TGTGCCAGCACCGACCAGCGGTCTAAGGAGCAGTTCTTC. It encodes CASTDQRSKEQFF.

The chain has TRBV14 and TRBJ2-3; D not resolved. V lost 0 bases to trimming and J lost 0 bases, with 10 bases between them. Germline assignment: CDR1 SGHDN and CDR2 FVKESK. This CDR3 comprises 16 residues. The CDR3 here is CASSQDRQASTDTQYF. CDR3 bases: TGTGCCAGCAGCCAAGACCGGCAGGCCAGCACAGATACGCAGTATTTT.

To note about this clone: One junction end disagrees with the germline gene, perhaps due to a read error. The chain joins TRBV7-2 to TRBJ1-2; D call uncertain. Germline lookup yields CDR1 SGHTA and CDR2 FQGNSA. There are 14 residues in the CDR3. The CDR3 DNA sequence: TGTGCCAGCAGCTTAAAGAACCTTAACTACGGCTACACCTTC. It yields the protein CASSLKNLNYGYTF.

This chain connects TRBV14 to TRBJ2-7; 9 nucleotides match TRBD2. Germline CDR1 is SGHDN and CDR2 is FVKESK. The CDR3 is 15 residues long. V lost 1 base to trimming and J lost 7 bases; unmatched junction nucleotides: 8. CDR3 sequence reads: CASSQGAREGREQYF. The CDR3 DNA reads TGTGCCAGCAGCCAAGGGGCGCGGGAGGGCCGGGAGCAGTACTTC.

The rearrangement links TRBV14 to TRBJ2-1; 12 bases are shared with TRBD2. This CDR3 is 15 amino acids long. After removal of 5 bases from V and 7 bases from J, the junction contained 6 bases not matched to a gene. The germline V gene has CDR1 SGHDN and CDR2 FVKESK. CDR3 residues: CASSRLAGAYNEQFF. The CDR3 coding sequence is TGTGCCAGCAGCAGACTAGCGGGAGCATATAATGAGCAGTTCTTC.

The chain recombines TRBV18 with TRBJ2-5; maybe TRBD1 (6 bases). From germline, CDR1 is KGHSH and CDR2 LQKENI. This CDR3 comprises 14 residues. V lost 3 bases to trimming and J lost 4 bases, with 12 bases between them. The CDR3 protein is CASSPTGHLETQYF. Written as DNA, the CDR3 is TGTGCCAGCTCACCTACGGGACACTTAGAGACCCAGTACTTC.

This chain joins TRBV4-2 and TRBJ2-5, with TRBD2 matching over 9 bases. The CDR3 loop spans 17 amino acids. Germline CDR1 reads LGHNA; CDR2 reads YNFKEQ. V was pared by 2 bases and J by 1 base, with 8 bases of the junction left unmatched. The CDR3 coding sequence is TGTGCCAGCAGCCAATTAGGGACTAGCCGATTCCAAGAGACCCAGTACTTC. Translated: CASSQLGTSRFQETQYF.

CDR3 amino acids: CASSSKTSGKPDTQYF. The DNA for the CDR3 is TGTGCCAGCAGCTCCAAGACTAGCGGGAAGCCAGATACGCAGTATTTT. This rearrangement joins TRBV7-2 to TRBJ2-3; TRBD2 matches 11 bases. Germline trimming cut 4 bases from V and 4 bases from J; bases unmatched to any gene: 7. The CDR3 runs to 16 residues. Germline V gene lookup returns CDR1 SGHTA and CDR2 FQGNSA. Supplemented by reference TRBV7-2 and TRBJ2-3, the full variable domain reads GAGVSQSPSNKVTEKGKDVELRCDPISGHTALYWYRQSLGQGLEFLIYFQGNSAPDKSGLPSDRFSAERTGGSVSTLTIQRTQQEDSAVYLCASSSKTSGKPDTQYFGPGTRLTVL.